Shown below are 5 T cell receptor beta chains from a single sample sequenced in a study of blood T cell repertoires in COVID-19. Assay: immunoSEQ multiplex PCR; the TCRdb copy retains only in-frame clones and omits some. The sample gives 130,000 to 150,000 clones, 65% to 90% of which show up once; more than 8% is in the top ten. Specimen: peripheral blood. The source of these receptors is a human donor in a cohort sampled during active COVID-19.

V and J are TRBV6-5 and TRBJ2-7, with a weak D call TRBD1 (6 bases). CDR1 and CDR2 (germline): MNHEY, SVGAGI. V lost 7 bases and J lost 2, with 12 bases in between. This CDR3 is 13 amino acids long. The CDR3 sequence is CASTWTVAYEQYF. The CDR3 region has the DNA TGTGCCAGCACATGGACAGTCGCCTACGAGCAGTACTTC.

This clone has just one count. The DNA for the CDR3 is TGTGCCAGCAGGCAAATGGAGCGGGACTCCTACGAGCAGTACTTC. This codes for CASRQMERDSYEQYF. The chain links TRBV7-8 to TRBJ2-7; 7 positions agree with TRBD2. Germline CDR1 and CDR2: SGHVS and FQNEAQ. The CDR3 covers 15 residues. V was clipped by 6 bases and J by 0 bases; unmatched bases: 8. Based on the CDR3 plus reference TRBV7-8 and TRBJ2-7, the full variable domain is GAGVSQSPRYKVAKRGQDVALRCDPISGHVSLFWYQQALGQGPEFLTYFQNEAQLDKSGLPSDRFFAERPEGSVSTLKIQRTQQEDSAVYLCASRQMERDSYEQYFGPGTRLTVT.

This clone was observed once. This rearrangement joins TRBV27 to TRBJ2-5, with D hard to call. Germline V gives CDR1 MNHEY, CDR2 SMNVEV (reference sequence). The CDR3 has 10 residues. V shed 11 bases and J shed 4 bases, with 8 bases lying between them. In DNA, the CDR3 is TGTGCCCCCACGGGAGAGACCCAGTACTTC. Translating it yields CAPTGETQYF.

The sample holds a few counts of this clone. J is TRBJ2-6 and V is TRBV19, with TRBD2 matching 8 bases. The germline gives CDR1 LNHDA, CDR2 SQIVND (reference sequence). The V and J ends lost 7 bases and 2 bases, in that order; junction bases with no gene match: 4. The CDR3 is 15 residues long. CDR3 nucleotides: TGTGCCAGTACCCTCGGGGGGGCTGGGGCCAACGTCCTGACTTTC. Protein sequence: CASTLGGAGANVLTF.

This clone has at least ten counts. This chain links TRBV6-5 with TRBJ2-7; D unresolved. The CDR3 covers 12 residues. Trimming took off 6 bases at V and 1 base at J, with 7 bases between the two ends. Germline values: CDR1 MNHEY, CDR2 SVGAGI. CDR3 DNA sequence: TGTGCCAGCAGCCCCGGGTCCTACGAGCAGTACTTC. As protein: CASSPGSYEQYF.